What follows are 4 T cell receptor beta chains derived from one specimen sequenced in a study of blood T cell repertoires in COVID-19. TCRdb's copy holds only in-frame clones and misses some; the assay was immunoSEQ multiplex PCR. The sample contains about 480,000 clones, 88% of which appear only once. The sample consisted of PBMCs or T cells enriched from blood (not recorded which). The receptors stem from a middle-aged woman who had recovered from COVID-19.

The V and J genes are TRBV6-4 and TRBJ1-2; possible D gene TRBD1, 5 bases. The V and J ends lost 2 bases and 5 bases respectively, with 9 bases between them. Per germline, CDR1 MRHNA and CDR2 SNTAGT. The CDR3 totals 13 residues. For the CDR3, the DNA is TGTGCCAGCAGTGACGCAGGGAGGTATGGCTACACCTTC. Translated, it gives CASSDAGRYGYTF.

The CDR3 loop reads CASKTGGEDTEAFF. CDR3 coding DNA: TGTGCCAGCAAAACAGGGGGAGAGGACACTGAAGCTTTCTTT. The chain joins TRBV28 to TRBJ1-1; 8 bases match TRBD1. The germline V gene encodes CDR1 MDHEN and CDR2 SYDVKM. The CDR3 is 14 amino acids. V lost 7 bases to trimming and J lost 3 bases; unmatched junction nucleotides: 7.

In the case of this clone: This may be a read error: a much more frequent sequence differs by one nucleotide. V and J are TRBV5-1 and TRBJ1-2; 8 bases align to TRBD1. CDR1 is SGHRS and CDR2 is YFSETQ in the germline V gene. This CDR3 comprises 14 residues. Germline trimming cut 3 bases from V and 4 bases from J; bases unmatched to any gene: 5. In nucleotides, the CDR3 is TGCGCCAGCAGCTCGGACGGACAGGGCTATGGCTACACCTTC. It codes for CASSSDGQGYGYTF. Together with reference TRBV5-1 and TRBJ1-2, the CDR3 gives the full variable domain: KAGVTQTPRYLIKTRGQQVTLSCSPISGHRSVSWYQQTPGQGLQFLFEYFSETQRNKGNFPGRFSGRQFSNSRSEMNVSTLELGDSALYLCASSSDGQGYGYTFGSGTRLTVV.

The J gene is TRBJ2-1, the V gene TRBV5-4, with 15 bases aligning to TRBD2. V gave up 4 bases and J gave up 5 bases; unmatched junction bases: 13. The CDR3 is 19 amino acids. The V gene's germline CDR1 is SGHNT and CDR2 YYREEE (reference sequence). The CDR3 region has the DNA TGTGCCAGCAGCCGTACACCGGGACTAGCGGGAGGAAGCAACAATGAGCAGTTCTTC. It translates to CASSRTPGLAGGSNNEQFF. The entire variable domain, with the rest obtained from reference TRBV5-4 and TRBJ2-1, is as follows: ETGVTQSPTHLIKTRGQQVTLRCSSQSGHNTVSWYQQALGQGPQFIFQYYREEENGRGNFPPRFSGLQFPNYSSELNVNALELDDSALYLCASSRTPGLAGGSNNEQFFGPGTRLTVL.